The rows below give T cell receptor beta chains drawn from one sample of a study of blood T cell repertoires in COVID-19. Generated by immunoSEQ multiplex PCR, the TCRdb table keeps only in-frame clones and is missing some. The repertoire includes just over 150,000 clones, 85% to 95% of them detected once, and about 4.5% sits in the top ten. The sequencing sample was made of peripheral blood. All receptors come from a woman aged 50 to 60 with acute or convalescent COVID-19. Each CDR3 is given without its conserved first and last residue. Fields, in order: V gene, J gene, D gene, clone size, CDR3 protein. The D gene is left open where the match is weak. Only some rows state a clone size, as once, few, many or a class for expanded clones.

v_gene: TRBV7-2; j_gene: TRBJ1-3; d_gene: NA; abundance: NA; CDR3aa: ASTSGNTIY
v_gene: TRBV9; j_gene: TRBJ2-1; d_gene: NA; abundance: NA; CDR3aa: ASSTEGRTYNEQF
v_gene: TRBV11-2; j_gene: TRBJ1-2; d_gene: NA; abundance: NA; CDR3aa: ASSPGATGGYT
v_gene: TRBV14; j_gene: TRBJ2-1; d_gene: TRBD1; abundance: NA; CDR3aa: ASSQPTGAAYNEQF
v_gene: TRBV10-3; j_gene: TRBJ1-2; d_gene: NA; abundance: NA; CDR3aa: AISDTNYGYT
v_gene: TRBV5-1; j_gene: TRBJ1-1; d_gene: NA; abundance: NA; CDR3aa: ASSPEGGPTEAF
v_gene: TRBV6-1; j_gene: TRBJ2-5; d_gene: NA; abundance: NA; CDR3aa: ASSDGFQETQY
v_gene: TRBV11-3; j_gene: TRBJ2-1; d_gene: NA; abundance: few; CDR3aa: ASSLDLGHSYNEQF
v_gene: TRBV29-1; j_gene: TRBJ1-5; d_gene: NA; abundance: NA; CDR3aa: SVAFSNQPQH
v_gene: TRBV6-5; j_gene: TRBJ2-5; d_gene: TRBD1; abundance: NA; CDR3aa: ASSPDRAHPAQY
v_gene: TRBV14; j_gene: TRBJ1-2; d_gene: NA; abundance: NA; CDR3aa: ASSHRRGGYGYT
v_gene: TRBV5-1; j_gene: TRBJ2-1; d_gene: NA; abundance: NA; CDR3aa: ASSLGLGGYNEQF
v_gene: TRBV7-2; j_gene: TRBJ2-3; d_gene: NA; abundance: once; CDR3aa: ASSKTFTSTDTQY
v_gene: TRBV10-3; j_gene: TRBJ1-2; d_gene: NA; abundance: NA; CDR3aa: AIREVRGGYT
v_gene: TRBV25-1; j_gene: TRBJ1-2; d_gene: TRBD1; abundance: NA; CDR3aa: ASSDRGTGPNYGYT
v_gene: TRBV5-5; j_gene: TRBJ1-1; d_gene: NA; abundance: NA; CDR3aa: ASSSHPGTEAF
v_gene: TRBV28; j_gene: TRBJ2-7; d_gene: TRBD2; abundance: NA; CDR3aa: ATLGTRSYEQY
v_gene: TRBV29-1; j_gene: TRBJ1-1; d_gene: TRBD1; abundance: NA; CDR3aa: SGRQGQGTEAF
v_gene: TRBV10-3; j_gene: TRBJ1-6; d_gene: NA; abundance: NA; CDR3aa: AITGRKNSPLH
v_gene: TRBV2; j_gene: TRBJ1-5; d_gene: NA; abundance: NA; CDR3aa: ASSPNHRRGGGDQPQH
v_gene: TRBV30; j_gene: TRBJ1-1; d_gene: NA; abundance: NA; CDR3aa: AWSSGGSMQPEAF
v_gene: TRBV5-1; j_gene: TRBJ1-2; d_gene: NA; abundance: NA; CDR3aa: ASSLDSQGNYGYT
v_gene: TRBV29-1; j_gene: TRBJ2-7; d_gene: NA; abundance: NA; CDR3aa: SVVQGYYEQY
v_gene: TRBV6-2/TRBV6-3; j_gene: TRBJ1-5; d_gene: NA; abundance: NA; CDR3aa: ASSYEGLGNQPQH
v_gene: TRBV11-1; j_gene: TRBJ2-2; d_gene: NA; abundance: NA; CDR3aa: ASSPTGNTGELF
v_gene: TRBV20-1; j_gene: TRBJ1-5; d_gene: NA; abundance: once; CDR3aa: SASPGGQHSNQPQH
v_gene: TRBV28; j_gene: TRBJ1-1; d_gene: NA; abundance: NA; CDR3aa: ASSSYMNTEAF
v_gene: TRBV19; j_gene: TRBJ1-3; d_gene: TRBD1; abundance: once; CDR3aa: ASRGQVSGNTIY